This is a list of T cell receptor beta chains from one sample in a study of shared T cell receptors in the human thymus. Profiled with immunoSEQ multiplex PCR; TCRdb holds only in-frame clones, not every one. Altogether roughly 500,000 clones are present, approximately 80% being singletons, with the ten largest covering more than 0.01%. The sample also formed part of further work on human thymus T cells.

The sequenced sample was thymocytes. These receptors originate from a boy less than two years old with a congenital heart defect. Each CDR3 is given with its conserved first and last residue. A D gene is named only where the DNA matches it firmly.

j_gene	v_gene	d_gene	CDR3aa
TRBJ2-7	TRBV7-9	-	CASSSGVAYEQYF
TRBJ2-1	TRBV29-1	-	CSVKPGTASYNEQFF
TRBJ2-7	TRBV19	-	CASSPPRIPYEQYF
TRBJ2-1	TRBV9	-	CASSPTLAVNLWEQFF
TRBJ2-3	TRBV7-6	-	CASSLGASTDTQYF
TRBJ2-7	TRBV19	-	CASSPGLLYEQYF
TRBJ2-6	TRBV7-9	-	CASSPRAGANVLTF
TRBJ1-1	TRBV2	TRBD1	CASSEAVTGWGNTEAFF
TRBJ2-3	TRBV6-1	TRBD2	CASSENRAGERADTQYF
TRBJ2-7	TRBV15	-	CATSRRDEQYF
TRBJ2-7	TRBV13	-	CASSLALANWEYF
TRBJ2-7	TRBV29-1	-	CSVELDTYEQYF
TRBJ1-5	TRBV27	-	CASSPIPTGRNQPQHF
TRBJ1-2	TRBV19	-	CASSQQGVGYGYTF
TRBJ2-2	TRBV19	TRBD2	CASSPRTSGNTGELFF
TRBJ1-1	TRBV10-2	-	CASRLGQGPRKTEAFF
TRBJ2-3	TRBV28	TRBD1	CASLQGAGDTQYF
TRBJ1-5	TRBV7-9	TRBD1	CASSSGQGRETNSNQPQHF
TRBJ2-1	TRBV5-1	-	CASRVRPLPEQFF
TRBJ2-3	TRBV28	TRBD1	CASSLQGPGQGVLGDTQYF
TRBJ2-1	TRBV2	-	CASTDRDFHNEQFF
TRBJ2-1	TRBV10-1	TRBD2	CASTCGRAGNEQFF
TRBJ2-2	TRBV29-1	-	CSVEAREPPGELFF
TRBJ2-1	TRBV5-1	TRBD2	CASSSVAGTYNEQFF
TRBJ2-5	TRBV5-1	TRBD1	CASTPGGRQETQYF
TRBJ2-7	TRBV6-6	TRBD2	CASSYLAGAPYEQYF
TRBJ1-1	TRBV28	-	CASSHPWTAMNTEAFF
TRBJ2-7	TRBV7-2	TRBD2	CASSLTSRFFYEQYF
TRBJ2-2	TRBV7-6	-	CASSLGAKNTGELFF
TRBJ2-7	TRBV4-1	-	CASREEGTAHEQYF
TRBJ1-3	TRBV15	TRBD1	CATKTNRGLVGNTIYF
TRBJ2-3	TRBV11-2	TRBD1	CASSLIFGDRGTDTQYF
TRBJ1-1	TRBV6-5	TRBD1	CAAGQGLWTEAFF
TRBJ1-3	TRBV29-1	TRBD1	CSSTRDRGWNTIYF
TRBJ1-4	TRBV10-3	TRBD1	CAISEARDEGAHEKLFF
TRBJ1-5	TRBV29-1	TRBD1	CSVRTGWNQPQHF
TRBJ2-7	TRBV5-5	TRBD2	CASSPTGGGSDEQYF
TRBJ2-5	TRBV25-1	-	CASSGQGQETQYF
TRBJ1-3	TRBV9	-	CASSGPGPSATGNTIYF
TRBJ2-7	TRBV28	-	CASSPQARAETTYEQYF
TRBJ1-5	TRBV7-2	-	CASSLSAAGAPVLAQHF
TRBJ1-3	TRBV28	-	CASSRRNTIYF
TRBJ2-7	TRBV4-1	TRBD1	CASSQEFFGTDLYEQYF
TRBJ2-7	TRBV4-2	TRBD2	CASSPGTSGNYEQYF
TRBJ2-1	TRBV2	-	CASSEMEYGEQFF
TRBJ1-4	TRBV4-3	-	CASSQYRRLEGEKLFF
TRBJ1-1	TRBV27	-	CASSKGHTEAFF
TRBJ2-3	TRBV27	TRBD2	CASSLDGTSGDRTDTQYF
TRBJ1-4	TRBV7-6	-	CASSYGGYEKLFF
TRBJ2-2	TRBV5-6	TRBD2	CASSLRGGSRTGELFF
TRBJ1-4	TRBV19	TRBD1	CASRVGTGDEKLFF
TRBJ2-7	TRBV21-1	-	CASSKLNCSYEQYF
TRBJ2-7	TRBV4-2	-	CASSQQRGSYEQYF